This entry is about one TCR beta chain. These data are taken from a study of blood T cell repertoires in COVID-19. The CDR3 has 11 amino acids. Germline V lookup: CDR1 MNHNY, CDR2 SVGAGI (reference sequence). V was shortened by 6 bases and J by 8 bases, with 10 bases between the two germline ends. Assay used: immunoSEQ multiplex PCR; TCRdb lists only in-frame clones, some missing. The sample gives about 140,000 clones, 70% to 90% of which show up once; approximately 1.4% is in the top ten. This receptor was taken from a woman aged 60 to 75 with acute or convalescent COVID-19. The rearrangement uses TRBV6-6 and TRBJ1-2; D uncertain. What was sequenced was peripheral blood. As DNA, the CDR3 is TGTGCCAGCAGCCATACGGAGGGCTACACCTTC. Amino acid sequence: CASSHTEGYTF.